This T cell receptor (beta chain) stems from a study of T cells in Graves' hyperthyroidism and ophthalmopathy. Regarding the study as a whole: Ophthalmopathy got predicted by the model a median around six months before its onset. Using 13 V-J features, a model discriminated ophthalmopathy from stable hyperthyroidism.

CDR3 length: 16 residues. Germline V gene sequence: CDR1 MRHNA, CDR2 SNTAGT. Trimming at V came to 0 bases and at J to 1 base, leaving 5 bases not matched to a gene. Researchers took RNA transcripts and amplified the TCR beta CDR3 regions from them. HTBI primers drove first-round RT-PCR of the TCR CDR3. Each CDR3 protein gets one entry after TCRdb re-called the multiplex PCR reads with MiXCR. The table shows more than 500,000 distinct CDR3 sequences, with 35% to 55% occurring only once. Comment on this clonotype: Its antigen remains unidentified. A read error may explain this, as a much larger clone is one base away.

Sequencing used peripheral blood or thyroid tissue (not recorded which). This sequence originates from an adult woman with Graves' disease, either hyperthyroidism or ophthalmopathy (not recorded which). The V and J genes are TRBV6-4 and TRBJ1-1; TRBD1 matches at 7 bases. The CDR3 sequence is CASSDSTQGENTEAFF. The CDR3 DNA reads TGTGCCAGCAGTGACTCAACCCAGGGGGAGAACACTGAAGCTTTCTTT.